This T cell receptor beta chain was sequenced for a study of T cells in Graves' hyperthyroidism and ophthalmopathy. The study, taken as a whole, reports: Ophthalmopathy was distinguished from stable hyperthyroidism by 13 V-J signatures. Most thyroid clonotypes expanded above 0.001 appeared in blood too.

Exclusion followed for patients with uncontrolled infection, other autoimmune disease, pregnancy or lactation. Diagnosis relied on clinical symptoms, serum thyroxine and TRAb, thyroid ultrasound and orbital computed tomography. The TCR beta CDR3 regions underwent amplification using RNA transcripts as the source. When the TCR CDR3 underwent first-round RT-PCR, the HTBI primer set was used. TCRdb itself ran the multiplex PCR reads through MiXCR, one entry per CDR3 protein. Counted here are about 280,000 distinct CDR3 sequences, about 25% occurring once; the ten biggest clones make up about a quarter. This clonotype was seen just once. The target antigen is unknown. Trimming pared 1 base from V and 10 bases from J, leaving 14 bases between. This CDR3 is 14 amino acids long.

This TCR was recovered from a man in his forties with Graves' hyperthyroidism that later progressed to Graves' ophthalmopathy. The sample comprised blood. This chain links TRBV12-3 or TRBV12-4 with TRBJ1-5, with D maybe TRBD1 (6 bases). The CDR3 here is CASSLGTDLSPQHF. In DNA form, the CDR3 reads TGTGCCAGCAGTTTAGGGACAGACCTCTCTCCCCAGCATTTT.